A single sample gave rise to the 23 T cell receptor beta chains below, sequenced in a study of vaccination and CD4 T cells after COVID-19. No antigens are known for them. Specified treatment: approximately nine-day PBMC culture with coronavirus spike peptide pools or control peptides (ViraFEST assay). Scientists ran DNA taken from cultured CD4+ T cells through the Oncomine TCR Beta short-read assay for sequencing. TCRdb itself ran the PCR reads through MiXCR, one entry per CDR3 protein. This table holds tens of thousands of distinct CDR3 sequences, approximately 40% found once. The sequencing used CD4+ T cells from blood, cultured in vitro, collected after SARS-CoV-2 vaccination. The origin of the receptors is a human donor who had recovered from COVID-19.

Relative to its sample, this clonotype is medium-sized. The rearrangement uses TRBV20-1 and TRBJ1-2; D possibly corresponds to TRBD1 (5 bases). The CDR3 has 14 residues. V lost 4 bases and J 6 bases, leaving 18 bases between the germline ends. Germline V lookup: CDR1 DFQATT, CDR2 SNEGSKA (reference sequence). The CDR3 DNA reads TGCAGTGCTAACCGGGACTCCCCTGTGCATGGCTACACCTTC. Its protein product is CSANRDSPVHGYTF.

The CDR3 region is CASRAEETQYF. As DNA, the CDR3 is TGCGCCAGCAGGGCTGAAGAGACCCAGTACTTC. The chain links TRBV5-1 to TRBJ2-5; D remains unclear. V lost 5 bases and J lost 3, with 5 bases in between. The CDR3 has 11 amino acids. Germline loops: CDR1 SGHRS, CDR2 YFSETQ.

CDR3 nucleotides: TGTGCCAGCAGCTTAGATCCTCCAGGGAGCTCTGGAAACACCATATATTTT. Translated, it gives CASSLDPPGSSGNTIYF. The J gene is TRBJ1-3, the V gene TRBV7-2; possibly TRBD1 for D (5 bases). Germline CDR1 and CDR2: SGHTA and FQGNSA. The CDR3 contains 17 residues. The V end lost 1 base, the J end lost 0 bases, and 13 bases lay between the germline ends. Combining the CDR3 with reference TRBV7-2 and TRBJ1-3 gives the whole variable domain GAGVSQSPSNKVTEKGKDVELRCDPISGHTALYWYRQSLGQGLEFLIYFQGNSAPDKSGLPSDRFSAERTGGSVSTLTIQRTQQEDSAVYLCASSLDPPGSSGNTIYFGEGSWLTVV.

The chain carries TRBV6-1 and TRBJ2-5; D tentatively reads TRBD1 or TRBD2 (7 bases each). Looked up from germline, CDR1 is MNHNS and CDR2 is SASEGT. This CDR3 has 16 residues. Trimming cost V 10 bases and J 5 bases, with 26 bases left between them. Here the CDR3 reads CATRGEGFKGGETQYF. The CDR3 nucleotides read TGTGCCACCAGGGGGGAGGGGTTCAAAGGGGGGGAGACCCAGTACTTC.

V gene TRBV27 combines with J gene TRBJ1-2; possible D gene TRBD1, 5 bases. V dropped 2 bases and J dropped 2 bases, with 9 bases sitting between them. CDR1 is MNHEY, CDR2 SMNVEV, per germline (reference sequence). The CDR3 consists of 14 residues. The CDR3 DNA reads as TGTGCCAGCAGTTTAATGGGGCAGAACTATGGCTACACCTTC. This translates into CASSLMGQNYGYTF.

This clonotype showed up just a few times. The CDR3 sequence is CASSLGTLKSQPQHF. Written as DNA, the CDR3 is TGTGCCAGCAGTTTAGGGACGCTAAAGAGTCAGCCCCAGCATTTT. The rearrangement links TRBV28 to TRBJ1-5; tentative D call: TRBD1 (5 bases). Germline V gene sequence: CDR1 MDHEN, CDR2 SYDVKM. CDR3 length: 15 amino acids. Trimming removed 2 bases at V and 6 bases at J, with 14 bases between.

This clonotype has just a few counts. V gene TRBV6-5 combines with J gene TRBJ2-6; no firm D call. Between the trimmed V and J ends, which lost 2 bases and 0 bases, there was a span of 8 bases. The CDR3 covers 16 residues. CDR1 is MNHEY and CDR2 is SVGAGI in the germline V gene. CDR3 coding DNA: TGTGCCAGCAGTTACGCGGTGAGCTCTGGGGCCAACGTCCTGACTTTC. Translation gives CASSYAVSSGANVLTF.

V is TRBV20-1 and J is TRBJ2-7; D not certain. The length of the CDR3 is 13 residues. V was clipped by 6 bases and J by 4 bases, with 16 bases between them. Germline V gene lookup returns CDR1 DFQATT and CDR2 SNEGSKA (reference sequence). The CDR3 bases are TGCAGTGCAGAGGATTCTAAGGGATACGAGCAGTACTTC. Its translation is CSAEDSKGYEQYF.

This clonotype was seen a handful of times. V and J are TRBV7-6 and TRBJ1-2, with D unclear. Germline-derived CDR1 and CDR2 are SGHVS and FNYEAQ. There are 14 residues in the CDR3. V lost 1 base and J 2 bases, leaving 8 bases between the germline ends. CDR3 sequence reads: CASSLEAGNYGYTF. The CDR3 DNA sequence: TGTGCCAGCAGCTTAGAGGCCGGGAACTATGGCTACACCTTC.

The V and J genes are TRBV6-2 or TRBV6-3 and TRBJ2-5; 7 bases fit TRBD1. V was pared by 5 bases and J by 5 bases, with 14 bases of the junction left unmatched. The CDR3 covers 16 residues. The V gene's germline CDR1 is MNHEY and CDR2 SVGEGT. The CDR3 DNA reads as TGTGCCAGCAGTGGACCTTTGACAGGGTCGGATGAGACCCAGTACTTC. This gives the protein CASSGPLTGSDETQYF.

The gene calls are TRBV6-1 and TRBJ1-2; 7 positions match TRBD1. This CDR3 is 12 amino acids long. After removal of 6 bases from V and 8 bases from J, the junction contained 6 bases not matched to a gene. Germline CDR1 and CDR2: MNHNS and SASEGT. CDR3 sequence (DNA): TGTGCCAGCAGGATCTCAGGGGGGGGCTACACCTTC. It is translated as CASRISGGGYTF.

To note about this clonotype: Germline is not matched at one junction end, which may reflect a read error. The V gene is TRBV15, the J gene TRBJ2-3; 7 bases line up with TRBD2. The germline gives CDR1 LNHNV, CDR2 YYDKDF (reference sequence). The CDR3 has 16 residues. CDR3 coding DNA: TGTGCCACCAGAAGAGATGTGACTAGCAGTACAGATACGCAGTATTTT. This translates into CATRRDVTSSTDTQYF.

This chain links TRBV10-3 with TRBJ2-7; possible D gene TRBD1, 6 bases. This CDR3 comprises 15 residues. Trimming removed 7 bases at V and 4 bases at J, with 20 bases between. Germline assignment: CDR1 ENHRY and CDR2 SYGVKD. DNA for the CDR3: TGTGCCATCACTAGCCGGGACACCGTTACTTACGAGCAGTACTTC. It yields the protein CAITSRDTVTYEQYF.

This rearrangement joins TRBV5-6 to TRBJ1-2; no clear D. With 5 bases removed from V and 4 bases from J, the gap between germline ends came to 6 bases. Germline lookup yields CDR1 SGHDT and CDR2 YYEEEE. The CDR3 is made up of 11 amino acids. The CDR3 reads CASRSSYGYTF. In DNA form, the CDR3 reads TGTGCCAGCAGGTCGAGCTATGGCTACACCTTC.

The chain combines TRBV11-2 with TRBJ2-2; maybe TRBD1 (6 bases). Germline CDR1 reads SGHAT; CDR2 reads FQNNGV. The V gene lost 4 bases and the J gene lost 5 bases, with 14 bases spanning the gap. The CDR3 is made up of 15 amino acids. CDR3 sequence: CASSYRVKLTGELFF. In DNA, the CDR3 is TGTGCCAGCAGCTACAGGGTGAAGCTAACCGGGGAGCTGTTTTTT.

V usage is TRBV18 and J usage is TRBJ1-5; no firm D call. Per the germline V gene, CDR1 is KGHSH and CDR2 is LQKENI. Trimming stripped 3 bases from V and 7 bases from J, with 13 bases between. The CDR3 totals 14 residues. CDR3 in DNA: TGTGCCAGCTCACCGTTCGGTGAGACGCAGCCCCAGCATTTT. It yields the protein CASSPFGETQPQHF.

In its sample, this clonotype was seen a few times. The genes are TRBV7-8 and TRBJ1-1, with unresolved D. The V and J ends lost 3 bases and 5 bases respectively, with 7 bases between them. CDR1 SGHVS and CDR2 FQNEAQ come from the germline V gene. The CDR3 is 12 residues long. This CDR3 reads CASSFGPTEAFF. The CDR3, as DNA: TGTGCCAGCAGCTTTGGACCTACTGAAGCTTTCTTT.

The chain employs TRBV11-2 and TRBJ2-2; D remains unclear. From germline, CDR1 is SGHAT and CDR2 FQNNGV. The ends were cut back, 3 bases at V and 4 bases at J, with 6 bases in the middle. The CDR3 covers 13 residues. CDR3 in DNA: TGTGCCAGCAGCTTCCTTGGCACCGGGGAGCTGTTTTTT. Its protein product is CASSFLGTGELFF.

The J gene is TRBJ2-2, the V gene TRBV20-1; D is unresolved. Per germline, CDR1 DFQATT and CDR2 SNEGSKA (reference sequence). This CDR3 contains 13 residues. Trimming shortened V by 2 bases and J by 4 bases, and 8 bases separated the two germline ends. CDR3 sequence: CSARRAVTGELFF. In nucleotides, the CDR3 is TGCAGTGCTAGAAGGGCGGTCACCGGGGAGCTGTTTTTT.

This clonotype was counted only a few times. The J gene is TRBJ1-2, the V gene TRBV20-1; a weak D match, TRBD1 (5 bases). Germline V lookup: CDR1 DFQATT, CDR2 SNEGSKA (reference sequence). V lost 6 bases and J 0 bases, leaving 11 bases between the germline ends. This CDR3 region has 13 residues. CDR3 in amino acids: CSAGDRANYGYTF. CDR3 in DNA: TGCAGTGCGGGCGACAGAGCTAACTATGGCTACACCTTC.

The table lists this clonotype with a few counts. The chain is built from TRBV20-1 and TRBJ1-1, with D possibly being TRBD1 (5 bases). Germline CDR1 is DFQATT and CDR2 is SNEGSKA (reference sequence). This CDR3 has 13 residues. The DNA of the CDR3 is TGCAGCGCATCCCCGGGTGATAGGGGTGAAGCTTTCTTT. Its translation: CSASPGDRGEAFF.

The V call is TRBV6-5, the J call TRBJ1-2, with D hard to call. CDR3 length: 14 residues. CDR1 and CDR2 from the germline V gene are MNHEY and SVGAGI. Trimming cost V 2 bases and J 4 bases, with 11 bases left between them. DNA for the CDR3: TGTGCCAGCAGTTACGAAGACCAAAGCTATGGCTACACCTTC. It encodes CASSYEDQSYGYTF.

This sequence joins TRBV19 and TRBJ1-1, with D perhaps matching TRBD1 (6 bases). Germline V gene lookup returns CDR1 LNHDA and CDR2 SQIVND (reference sequence). The CDR3 length is 14 residues. Trimming took 1 base from V and 0 from J, leaving 6 bases between them. This CDR3 reads CASSIGGLNTEAFF. CDR3 nucleotide sequence: TGTGCCAGTAGTATAGGGGGGCTGAACACTGAAGCTTTCTTT.